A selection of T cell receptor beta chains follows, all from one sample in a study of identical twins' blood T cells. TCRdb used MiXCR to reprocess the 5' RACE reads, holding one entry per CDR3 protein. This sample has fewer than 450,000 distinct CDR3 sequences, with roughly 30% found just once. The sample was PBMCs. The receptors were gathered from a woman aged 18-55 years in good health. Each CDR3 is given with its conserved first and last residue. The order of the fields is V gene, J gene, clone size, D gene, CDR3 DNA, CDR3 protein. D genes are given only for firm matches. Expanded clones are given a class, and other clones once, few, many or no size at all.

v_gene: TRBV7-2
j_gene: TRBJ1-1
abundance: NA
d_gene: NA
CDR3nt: TGTGCCAGCAGCTCCAATCGCGGCCGAACTGAAGCTTTCTTT
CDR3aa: CASSSNRGRTEAFF

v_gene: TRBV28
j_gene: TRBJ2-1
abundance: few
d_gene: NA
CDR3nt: TGTGCCAGCAGACTCCGACGGAAGAGTTACGACAATGAGCAGTTCTTC
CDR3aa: CASRLRRKSYDNEQFF

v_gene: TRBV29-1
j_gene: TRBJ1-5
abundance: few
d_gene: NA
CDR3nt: TGCAGCGTTACTCTGGGGAATCAGCCCCAGCATTTT
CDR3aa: CSVTLGNQPQHF

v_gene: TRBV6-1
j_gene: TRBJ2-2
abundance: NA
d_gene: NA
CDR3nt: TGTGCCAGCAGTGAGACGTGGACCGGGGAGCTGTTTTTT
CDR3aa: CASSETWTGELFF

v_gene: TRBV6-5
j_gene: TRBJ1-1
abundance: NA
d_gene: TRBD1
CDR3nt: TGTGCCAGCAGAGAACAGGGGAGGAACACTGAAGCTTTCTTT
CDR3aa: CASREQGRNTEAFF

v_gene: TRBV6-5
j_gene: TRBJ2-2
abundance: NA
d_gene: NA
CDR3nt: TGTGCCAGCAGAGAATCCATCGAGCAGGTCAACGAGCTGTTTTTT
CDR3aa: CASRESIEQVNELFF

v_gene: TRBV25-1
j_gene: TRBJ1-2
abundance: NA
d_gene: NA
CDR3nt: TGTGCCAGCAGCGACATCTCCCGGGACCATTATAGCCACACCTTC
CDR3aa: CASSDISRDHYSHTF

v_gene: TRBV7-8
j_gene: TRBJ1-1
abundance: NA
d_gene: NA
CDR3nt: TGTGCCAGCAGCCCTAGGGGGATACCGACTTATTTCTTT
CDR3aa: CASSPRGIPTYFF

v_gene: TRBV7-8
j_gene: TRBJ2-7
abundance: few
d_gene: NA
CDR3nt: TGTGGCTTGACGGGGGACGAGCAGTACTTC
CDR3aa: CGLTGDEQYF

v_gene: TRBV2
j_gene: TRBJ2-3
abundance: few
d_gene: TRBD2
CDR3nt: TGTGCCAAGCCCCAGCTAGCGGGCGATACGCAGTATTTT
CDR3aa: CAKPQLAGDTQYF

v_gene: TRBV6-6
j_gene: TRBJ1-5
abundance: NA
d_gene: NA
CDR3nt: TGTGCCAGCAATAAAAGCAATCAGCCCCAGCATTTT
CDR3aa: CASNKSNQPQHF

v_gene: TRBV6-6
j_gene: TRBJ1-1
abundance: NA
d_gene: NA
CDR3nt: TGTGCCAGCAGTTATGGGAGTGACACTGAAGCTTTCTTT
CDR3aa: CASSYGSDTEAFF

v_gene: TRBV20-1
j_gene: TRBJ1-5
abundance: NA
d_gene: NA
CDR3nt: TGCAGTGCTAGGGAGGGTCACAATCAGCCCCAGCATTTT
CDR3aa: CSAREGHNQPQHF